One sample yielded the 19 T cell receptor beta chains listed below, sequenced in a study of beta chain features in type 1 diabetes. Expressed TCRB transcripts were sequenced after all isolated RNA was converted to cDNA. The repertoire was sequenced with immunoSEQ multiplex PCR; TCRdb's copy has only in-frame clones and lacks some. The sample carries about 620,000 clones, roughly 16% recorded once. Sequencing input: naive CD4+ T cells from blood. All receptors derive from a young man in good health.

This clone occurred once. This chain joins TRBV5-4 and TRBJ2-7; D is possibly TRBD1 (6 bases). Trimming removed 10 bases from V and 1 base from J, with 21 bases in between. Germline CDR1 reads SGHNT; CDR2 reads YYREEE (reference sequence). This CDR3 is 15 amino acids long. CDR3 DNA: TGTGCCTGCAAGGACAGCGGCGCGGGTTCCTACGAGCAGTACTTC. The encoded protein is CACKDSGAGSYEQYF.

Only a few counts were recorded for this clone. This chain uses TRBV7-3 with TRBJ2-3; 12 nucleotides match TRBD2. V was pared by 5 bases and J by 5 bases, with 8 bases of the junction left unmatched. Germline V lookup: CDR1 SGHTA, CDR2 FQGTGA. The CDR3 has 16 amino acids. CDR3 coding DNA: TGTGCCAGCAGCACAGGGACTAGCGGGCATTTAGATACGCAGTATTTT. Its protein product is CASSTGTSGHLDTQYF.

The chain employs TRBV7-9 and TRBJ2-7; no firm D call. This CDR3 is 13 amino acids long. V lost 3 bases and J lost 5, with 11 bases in between. Germline V gene lookup returns CDR1 SEHNR and CDR2 FQNEAQ (reference sequence). The CDR3: CASSFVGFNEQYF. The CDR3 DNA reads TGTGCCAGCAGCTTCGTAGGGTTCAACGAGCAGTACTTC.

The J gene is TRBJ1-2, the V gene TRBV15; tentative D call: TRBD1 (5 bases). Germline-derived CDR1 and CDR2 are LNHNV and YYDKDF (reference sequence). V was trimmed by 0 bases and J by 5 bases, leaving 16 bases between them. This CDR3 is 16 amino acids long. The CDR3 coding sequence is TGTGCCACCAGCAGAGATGAGACAGCGCGTGGGTATGGCTACACCTTC. Translation gives CATSRDETARGYGYTF.

The chain combines TRBV6-5 with TRBJ2-1, with D possibly being TRBD2 (6 bases). The CDR3 is 14 residues long. Trimming pared 7 bases from V and 4 bases from J, leaving 14 bases between. Germline assignment: CDR1 MNHEY and CDR2 SVGAGI. The CDR3 is CASIGGERYNEQFF. The CDR3 region has the DNA TGTGCCAGCATCGGCGGGGAAAGATACAATGAGCAGTTCTTC.

This sequence joins TRBV10-3 and TRBJ1-4, with TRBD1 matching over 8 bases. J gave up 8 bases and V 2 bases, and 7 bases lay outside the gene matches. CDR1 and CDR2 (germline): ENHRY, SYGVKD. The length of the CDR3 is 15 residues. This chain's CDR3 is CAISEVDRVGEKLFF. CDR3 nucleotides: TGTGCCATCAGTGAGGTGGACAGGGTCGGAGAAAAACTGTTTTTT.

This clone was observed a few times. The rearrangement links TRBV7-9 to TRBJ1-2; TRBD1 matches 7 bases. Per germline, CDR1 SEHNR and CDR2 FQNEAQ (reference sequence). The J segment lost 7 bases and the V segment lost 3 bases, leaving 8 bases of the junction unmatched. This CDR3 region has 14 residues. CDR3: CASSFDRVGFGYTF. The CDR3, as DNA: TGTGCCAGCAGCTTCGACAGGGTTGGGTTTGGCTACACCTTC.

The table lists this clone with a few counts. The rearrangement links TRBV7-9 to TRBJ2-5; 8 nucleotides align to TRBD1. The germline gives CDR1 SEHNR, CDR2 FQNEAQ (reference sequence). The CDR3 spans 16 residues. V trimming: 0 bases; J trimming: 4 bases; junction bases outside the gene matches: 7. The CDR3 loop reads CASSLAGRGRGETQYF. Here the CDR3 DNA reads TGTGCCAGCAGCTTAGCTGGCAGGGGGCGCGGAGAGACCCAGTACTTC.

For this clone: Different DNA sequences within this sample yield the same CDR3. The chain carries TRBV28 and TRBJ2-7; 7 bases fit TRBD1. The germline gives CDR1 MDHEN, CDR2 SYDVKM. This CDR3 has 13 residues. The trim removed 6 bases at V and 0 bases at J, leaving 2 bases unmatched. The CDR3 is CASRAGGSYEQYF. CDR3 coding DNA: TGTGCCAGCAGGGCAGGGGGCTCCTACGAGCAGTACTTC.

The rearrangement joins TRBV18 to TRBJ1-6; 11 nucleotides match TRBD1. CDR1 is KGHSH and CDR2 is LQKENI in the germline V gene. This CDR3 is built from 15 residues. J gave up 10 bases and V 2 bases, and 4 bases lay outside the gene matches. The CDR3 DNA follows: TGTGCCAGCTCACCAAGGGACAGGGGGAACTCACCCCTCCACTTT. Translating gives CASSPRDRGNSPLHF. Based on the CDR3 plus reference TRBV18 and TRBJ1-6, the full variable domain is NAGVMQNPRHLVRRRGQEARLRCSPMKGHSHVYWYRQLPEEGLKFMVYLQKENIIDESGMPKERFSAEFPKEGPSILRIQQVVRGDSAAYFCASSPRDRGNSPLHFGNGTRLTVT.

The rearrangement links TRBV18 to TRBJ1-2; TRBD1 agrees at 7 bases. After removal of 6 bases from V and 1 base from J, the junction contained 11 bases not matched to a gene. The germline V gene encodes CDR1 KGHSH and CDR2 LQKENI. The CDR3 length is 16 residues. In nucleotides, the CDR3 is TGTGCCAGCTCGCGGGACAGAACCTCCTATAACTATGGCTACACCTTC. It yields the protein CASSRDRTSYNYGYTF.

This clone has more than one count but fewer than ten. This chain links TRBV30 with TRBJ1-4; 8 bases fit TRBD1. V was clipped by 5 bases and J by 3 bases; unmatched bases: 2. In germline, CDR1 is GTSNPN, CDR2 SVGIG (reference sequence). The CDR3 is made up of 13 amino acids. For the CDR3, the DNA is TGTGCCTGGGCGGGACAGGCTAATGAAAAACTGTTTTTT. It translates to CAWAGQANEKLFF. Drawing the rest from reference TRBV30 and TRBJ1-4, the complete variable domain is SQTIHQWPATLVQPVGSPLSLECTVEGTSNPNLYWYRQAAGRGLQLLFYSVGIGQISSEVPQNLSASRPQDRQFILSSKKLLLSDSGFYLCAWAGQANEKLFFGSGTQLSVL.

V usage is TRBV9 and J usage is TRBJ2-2, with TRBD1 matching over 10 bases. Trimming at V came to 3 bases and at J to 5 bases, leaving 7 bases not matched to a gene. Germline loops: CDR1 SGDLS, CDR2 YYNGEE. There are 16 residues in the CDR3. The CDR3 DNA follows: TGTGCCAGCAGCGGACGCCGACAGGGGGCAACCGGGGAGCTGTTTTTT. Protein: CASSGRRQGATGELFF.

This clone turned up a few times. The genes are TRBV10-3 and TRBJ1-5, with D possibly being TRBD1 (5 bases). V gave up 7 bases and J gave up 3 bases, with 10 bases separating them. This CDR3 contains 13 residues. Germline CDR1 reads ENHRY; CDR2 reads SYGVKD. CDR3 DNA: TGTGCCATCAAAAGGGACCCCAATCAGCCCCAGCATTTT. Protein sequence: CAIKRDPNQPQHF.

The gene calls are TRBV5-1 and TRBJ2-7; D may match TRBD1 or TRBD2 (6 bases each). CDR3 length: 15 residues. In germline, CDR1 is SGHRS, CDR2 YFSETQ. V was shortened by 7 bases and J by 3 bases, with 20 bases between the two germline ends. For the CDR3, the DNA is TGCGCCAGCTCTCCTTTCGAGGGGGAGGTCTACGAGCAGTACTTC. Amino acid sequence: CASSPFEGEVYEQYF.

The chain uses TRBV5-4 and TRBJ1-2, with 8 bases lining up with TRBD1. Germline-derived CDR1 and CDR2 are SGHNT and YYREEE (reference sequence). The V segment lost 0 bases and the J segment 7 bases; nucleotides outside the gene matches: 5. The CDR3 loop spans 14 amino acids. The chain's CDR3 is CASSLVQGDSGYTF. DNA of the CDR3: TGTGCCAGCAGCTTGGTACAGGGGGACTCTGGCTACACCTTC.

The V and J genes are TRBV28 and TRBJ2-1; D is unclear. With 0 bases removed from V and 0 bases from J, the gap between germline ends came to 6 bases. The CDR3 has 15 amino acids. Looked up from germline, CDR1 is MDHEN and CDR2 is SYDVKM. CDR3 sequence: CASSLWRNSYNEQFF. In nucleotides, the CDR3 is TGTGCCAGCAGTTTATGGAGAAACTCCTACAATGAGCAGTTCTTC. The full variable domain, in which reference TRBV28 and TRBJ2-1 provide the parts outside the CDR3, is DVKVTQSSRYLVKRTGEKVFLECVQDMDHENMFWYRQDPGLGLRLIYFSYDVKMKEKGDIPEGYSVSREKKERFSLILESASTNQTSMYLCASSLWRNSYNEQFFGPGTRLTVL.

The V gene is TRBV21-1, the J gene TRBJ2-4; TRBD2, the table's D call, was not compared with the DNA. TRBV21-1 is listed as a pseudogene. The CDR3 extends over 18 amino acids. CDR3 in amino acids: CASSTSPGGARTKNIQYF. In nucleotides, the CDR3 is TGTGCCAGCAGCACCTCCCCGGGCGGGGCGCGAACCAAAAACATTCAGTACTTC.

The table lists this clone with a few counts. The chain uses TRBV9 and TRBJ2-3, with 11 bases matching TRBD2. The V and J ends lost 3 bases and 1 base, in that order; junction bases with no gene match: 4. CDR3 size: 16 residues. Germline V CDR1 and CDR2: SGDLS, YYNGEE. The CDR3 DNA is TGTGCCAGCAGCGCCCGACTAGCGGGGCGCACAGATACGCAGTATTTT. It codes for CASSARLAGRTDTQYF.